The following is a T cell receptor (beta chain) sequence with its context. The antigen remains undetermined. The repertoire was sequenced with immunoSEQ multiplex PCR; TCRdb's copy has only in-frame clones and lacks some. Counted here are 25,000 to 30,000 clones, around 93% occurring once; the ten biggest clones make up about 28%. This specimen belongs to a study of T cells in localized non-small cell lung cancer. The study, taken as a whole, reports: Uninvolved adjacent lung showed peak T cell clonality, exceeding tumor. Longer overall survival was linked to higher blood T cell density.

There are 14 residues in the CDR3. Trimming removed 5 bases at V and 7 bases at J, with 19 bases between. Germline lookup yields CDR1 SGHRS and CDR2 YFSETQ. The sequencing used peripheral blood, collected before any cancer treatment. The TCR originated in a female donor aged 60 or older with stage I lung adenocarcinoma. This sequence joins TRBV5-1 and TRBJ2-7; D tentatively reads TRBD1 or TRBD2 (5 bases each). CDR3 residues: CASRGTESIGEQYF. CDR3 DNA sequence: TGCGCCAGCAGAGGGACGGAGTCCATTGGGGAGCAGTACTTC.